This entry is about one T cell receptor beta chain. These data belong to a study of blood T cell repertoires in COVID-19. Across the study: Sites in the United States, Italy and Spain provided acute and convalescent COVID-19 samples.

Which cohort a participant joined came from the clinical history participants gave. Two negative PCRs, clearance, or symptom resolution had been documented for recovered Cohort 3 donors. Between the trimmed V and J ends, which lost 5 bases and 0 bases, there was a span of 2 bases. Germline CDR1 LGHDT, CDR2 YNNKEL (reference sequence). The CDR3 consists of 11 residues. TCRdb's copy holds only in-frame clones and misses some; the assay was immunoSEQ multiplex PCR. The sample contains 150,000 to 250,000 clones, roughly four fifths of which appear only once. The chain has TRBV3-1 (or the pseudogene TRBV3-2) and TRBJ2-7; unclear D gene. This clonotype was obtained from a man aged 35-49 years who had recovered from COVID-19. Material: PBMCs or T cells enriched from blood (not recorded which). CDR3 sequence (DNA): TGTGCCAGCAGCTACTCCTACGAGCAGTACTTC. Residues: CASSYSYEQYF.